This T cell receptor beta chain was identified in a study of OX40 agonist ivuxolimab in advanced cancers. Study background: It was ivuxolimab, an agonistic anti-OX40 (CD134) antibody, that patients were treated with. The study enrolled dose-escalation patients with hepatocellular carcinoma, melanoma, renal cell or head and neck cancer. Three patients had partial responses: one hepatocellular carcinoma, two cutaneous melanoma.

Baseline, cycle 4 day 1, and cycle 7 day 1 were the blood sampling points. Clones were sequenced by immunoSEQ multiplex PCR, and TCRdb holds only the in-frame ones, with some missing. The sample carries around 40,000 clones, about 82% recorded once. With 5 bases clipped from V and 12 bases from J, the junction kept 0 bases outside the gene matches. Germline-derived CDR1 and CDR2 are MDHEN and SYDVKM. CDR3 size: 10 residues. The sample in question was CD4+ or CD8+ T cells sorted from blood, obtained in a trial of the OX40 agonist ivuxolimab. The receptor was isolated from an adult with an advanced solid tumor such as melanoma, head and neck, liver or kidney cancer. The chain is built from TRBV28 and TRBJ2-1; TRBD1 matches 8 bases. This CDR3 is CASSDRGQFF. CDR3 DNA: TGTGCCAGCAGTGACAGGGGGCAGTTCTTC.